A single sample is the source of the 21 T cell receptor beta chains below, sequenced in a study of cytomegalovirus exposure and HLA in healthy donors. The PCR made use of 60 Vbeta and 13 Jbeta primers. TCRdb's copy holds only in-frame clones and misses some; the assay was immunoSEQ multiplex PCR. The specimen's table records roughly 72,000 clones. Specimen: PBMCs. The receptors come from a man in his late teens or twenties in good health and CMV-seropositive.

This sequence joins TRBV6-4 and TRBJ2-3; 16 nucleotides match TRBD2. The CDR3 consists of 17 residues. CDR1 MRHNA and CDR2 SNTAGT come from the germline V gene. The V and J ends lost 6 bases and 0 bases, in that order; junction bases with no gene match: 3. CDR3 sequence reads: CASSPGLAGGSTDTQYF. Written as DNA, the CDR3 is TGTGCCAGCAGCCCGGGACTAGCGGGGGGGAGCACAGATACGCAGTATTTT.

The CDR3 spells CAREWGVNTEAFF. In nucleotides, the CDR3 is TGTGCCAGGGAGTGGGGGGTCAACACTGAAGCTTTCTTT. The gene calls are TRBV2 and TRBJ1-1, with D possibly matching TRBD1 (5 bases). V was pared by 9 bases and J by 2 bases, with 13 bases between. CDR1 and CDR2 from the germline V gene are SNHLY and FYNNEI. This CDR3 comprises 13 residues. Supplemented by reference TRBV2 and TRBJ1-1, the full variable domain reads EPEVTQTPSHQVTQMGQEVILRCVPISNHLYFYWYRQILGQKVEFLVSFYNNEISEKSEIFDDQFSVERPDGSNFTLKIRSTKLEDSAMYFCAREWGVNTEAFFGQGTRLTVV.

The CDR3 here is CASSLGGRASTTQYF. CDR3 coding DNA: TGTGCCAGCAGCTTGGGAGGCAGGGCCTCCACGACCCAGTACTTC. The rearrangement uses TRBV5-6 and TRBJ2-5; TRBD1 might be the D (5 bases). Trimming removed 0 bases from V and 7 bases from J, with 16 bases in between. The CDR3 loop spans 15 amino acids. Germline values: CDR1 SGHDT, CDR2 YYEEEE. The variable domain in full, completed from reference TRBV5-6 and TRBJ2-5, reads DAGVTQSPTHLIKTRGQQVTLRCSPKSGHDTVSWYQQALGQGPQFIFQYYEEEERQRGNFPDRFSGHQFPNYSSELNVNALLLGDSALYLCASSLGGRASTTQYFGPGTRLLVL.

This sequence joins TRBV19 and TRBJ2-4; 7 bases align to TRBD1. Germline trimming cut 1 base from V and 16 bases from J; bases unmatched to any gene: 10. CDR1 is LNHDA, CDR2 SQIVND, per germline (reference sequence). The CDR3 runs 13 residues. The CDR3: CASSIARDRGIYF. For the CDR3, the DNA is TGTGCCAGTAGTATAGCCCGGGACAGAGGGATCTACTTC. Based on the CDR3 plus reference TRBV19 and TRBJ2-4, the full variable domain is DGGITQSPKYLFRKEGQNVTLSCEQNLNHDAMYWYRQDPGQGLRLIYYSQIVNDFQKGDIAEGYSVSREKKESFPLTVTSAQKNPTAFYLCASSIARDRGIYFGAGTRLSVL.

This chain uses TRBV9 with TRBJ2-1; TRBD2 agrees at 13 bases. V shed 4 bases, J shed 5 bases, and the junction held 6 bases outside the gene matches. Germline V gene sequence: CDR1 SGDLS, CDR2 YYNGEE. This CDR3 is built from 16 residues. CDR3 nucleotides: TGTGCCAGCAGCCGAAGGGGGACTAGCGGGGACAATGAGCAGTTCTTC. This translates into CASSRRGTSGDNEQFF.

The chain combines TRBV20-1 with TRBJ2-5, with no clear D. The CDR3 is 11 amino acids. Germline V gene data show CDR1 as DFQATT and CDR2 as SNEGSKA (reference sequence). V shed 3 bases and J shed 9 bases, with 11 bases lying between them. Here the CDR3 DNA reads TGCAGTGCTAGGACCTCGGAGTCCCAGTACTTC. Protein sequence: CSARTSESQYF.

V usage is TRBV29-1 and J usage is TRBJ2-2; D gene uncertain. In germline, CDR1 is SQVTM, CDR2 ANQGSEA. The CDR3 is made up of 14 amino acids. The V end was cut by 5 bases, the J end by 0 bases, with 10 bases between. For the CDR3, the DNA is TGCAGCGTTCGAACAGAGACGAACACCGGGGAGCTGTTTTTT. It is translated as CSVRTETNTGELFF.

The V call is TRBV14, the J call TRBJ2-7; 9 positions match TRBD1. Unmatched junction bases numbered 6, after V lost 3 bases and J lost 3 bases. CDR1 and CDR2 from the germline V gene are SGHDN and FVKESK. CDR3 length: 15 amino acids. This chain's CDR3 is CASSQGTGTYYEQYF. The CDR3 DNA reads TGTGCCAGCAGCCAGGGGACAGGGACCTACTACGAGCAGTACTTC.

The DNA of the CDR3 is TGTGCCAGTAGTACAAAAAGCGGGAACAATTCCTACGAGCAGTACTTC. This gives the protein CASSTKSGNNSYEQYF. The chain joins TRBV19 to TRBJ2-7; TRBD2 aligns across 7 bases. The CDR3 loop spans 16 amino acids. V lost 4 bases and J lost 1; bases outside the gene matches: 10. Per the germline V gene, CDR1 is LNHDA and CDR2 is SQIVND (reference sequence).

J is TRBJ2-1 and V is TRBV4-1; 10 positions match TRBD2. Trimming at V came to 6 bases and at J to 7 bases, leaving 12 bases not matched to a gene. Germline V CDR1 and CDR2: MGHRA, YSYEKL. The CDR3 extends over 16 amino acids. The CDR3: CASRARTGTSANEQFF. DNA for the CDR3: TGCGCCAGCAGGGCCAGAACCGGGACTAGCGCTAATGAGCAGTTCTTC.

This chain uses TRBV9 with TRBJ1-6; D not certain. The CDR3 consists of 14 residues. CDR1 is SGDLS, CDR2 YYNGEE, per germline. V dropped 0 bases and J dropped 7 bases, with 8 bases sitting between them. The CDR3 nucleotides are TGTGCCAGCAGCGTAGCGGTCTTGAATTCACCCCTCCACTTT. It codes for CASSVAVLNSPLHF.

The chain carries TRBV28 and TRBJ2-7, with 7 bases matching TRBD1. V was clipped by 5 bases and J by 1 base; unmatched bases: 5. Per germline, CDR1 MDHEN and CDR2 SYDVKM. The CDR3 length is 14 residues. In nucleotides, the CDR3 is TGTGCCAGCAGTCCTTGGGGACAGTCCTACGAGCAGTACTTC. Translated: CASSPWGQSYEQYF.

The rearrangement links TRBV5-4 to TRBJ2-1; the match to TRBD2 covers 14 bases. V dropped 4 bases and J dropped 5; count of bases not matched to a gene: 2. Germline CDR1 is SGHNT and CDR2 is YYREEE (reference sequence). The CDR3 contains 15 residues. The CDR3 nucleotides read TGTGCCAGCAGCAAGACTAGCGGGAGGGACAATGAGCAGTTCTTC. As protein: CASSKTSGRDNEQFF.

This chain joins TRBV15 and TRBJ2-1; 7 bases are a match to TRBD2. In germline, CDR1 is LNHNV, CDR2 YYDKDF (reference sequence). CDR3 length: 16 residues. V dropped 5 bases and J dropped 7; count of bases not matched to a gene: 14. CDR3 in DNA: TGTGCCACCAGCGGAAACCCGGGGCCCGGGAGGAATGAGCAGTTCTTC. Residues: CATSGNPGPGRNEQFF.

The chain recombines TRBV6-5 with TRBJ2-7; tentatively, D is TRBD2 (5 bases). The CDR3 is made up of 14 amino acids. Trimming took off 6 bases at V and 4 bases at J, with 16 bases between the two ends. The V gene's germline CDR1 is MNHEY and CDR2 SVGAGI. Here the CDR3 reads CASSSLGGFYEQYF. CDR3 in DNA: TGTGCCAGCAGCTCCCTGGGCGGGTTTTACGAGCAGTACTTC.

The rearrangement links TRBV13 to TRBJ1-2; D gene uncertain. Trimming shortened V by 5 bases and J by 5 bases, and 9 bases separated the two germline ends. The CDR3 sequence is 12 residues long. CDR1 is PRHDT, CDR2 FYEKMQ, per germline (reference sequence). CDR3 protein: CASSLRGYGYTF. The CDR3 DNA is TGTGCCAGCAGCCTGCGGGGTTATGGCTACACCTTC.

The chain's CDR3 is CASSLTTGTYEQYF. CDR3 bases: TGCGCCAGCAGCTTAACGACAGGAACCTACGAGCAGTACTTC. The chain uses TRBV4-1 and TRBJ2-7; TRBD1 is a possible D gene (6 bases). Between the trimmed V and J ends, which lost 5 bases and 2 bases, there was a span of 13 bases. This CDR3 comprises 14 residues. Germline V gene data show CDR1 as MGHRA and CDR2 as YSYEKL.

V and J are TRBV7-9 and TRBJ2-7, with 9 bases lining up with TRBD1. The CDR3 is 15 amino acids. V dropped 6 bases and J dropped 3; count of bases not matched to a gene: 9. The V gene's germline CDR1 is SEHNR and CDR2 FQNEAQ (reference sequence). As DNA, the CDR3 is TGTGCCAGCAGTTCACTACGGGACAGGGTCTACGAGCAGTACTTC. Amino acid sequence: CASSSLRDRVYEQYF.

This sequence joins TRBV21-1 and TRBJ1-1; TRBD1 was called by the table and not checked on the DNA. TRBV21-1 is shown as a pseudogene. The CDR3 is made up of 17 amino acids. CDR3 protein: CASTFDTHPRRCTEAFF. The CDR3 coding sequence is TGTGCCAGCACGTTTGACACCCACCCACGACGGTGTACTGAAGCTTTCTTT.

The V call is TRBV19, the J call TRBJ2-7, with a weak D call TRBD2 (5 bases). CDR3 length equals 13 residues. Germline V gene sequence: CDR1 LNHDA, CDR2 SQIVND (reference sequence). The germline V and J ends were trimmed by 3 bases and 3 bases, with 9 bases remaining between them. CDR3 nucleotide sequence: TGTGCCAGTAGTATCGACGAGGGCTACGAGCAGTACTTC. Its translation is CASSIDEGYEQYF.

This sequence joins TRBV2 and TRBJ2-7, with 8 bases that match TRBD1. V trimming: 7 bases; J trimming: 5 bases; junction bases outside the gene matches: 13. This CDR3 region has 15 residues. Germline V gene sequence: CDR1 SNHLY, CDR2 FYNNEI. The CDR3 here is CASKRKGQADDEQYF. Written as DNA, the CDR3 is TGTGCCAGCAAACGAAAGGGACAGGCCGACGACGAGCAGTACTTC.